This entry is about one T cell receptor beta chain. The data were obtained in a study of T cell responses to AZD1222 COVID-19 vaccine. The CDR3 runs to 15 residues. Germline V lookup: CDR1 SGHRS, CDR2 YFSETQ. V dropped 5 bases and J dropped 1 base, with 12 bases sitting between them. The table came from immunoSEQ multiplex PCR; TCRdb's copy has only in-frame clones and leaves some out. The sample lists approximately 140,000 clones, around 90% occurring once. Sequencing was performed on peripheral blood, taken 28 days after the second dose of the MenACWY control vaccine. The sequence was obtained from an adult who received the MenACWY meningococcal vaccine as a control. This chain connects TRBV5-1 to TRBJ2-2; D unclear. The CDR3 loop reads CASREMTKNTGELFF. As DNA, the CDR3 is TGCGCCAGCAGGGAAATGACAAAGAACACCGGGGAGCTGTTTTTT. Variable domain in full (rest from reference TRBV5-1 and TRBJ2-2): KAGVTQTPRYLIKTRGQQVTLSCSPISGHRSVSWYQQTPGQGLQFLFEYFSETQRNKGNFPGRFSGRQFSNSRSEMNVSTLELGDSALYLCASREMTKNTGELFFGEGSRLTVL.